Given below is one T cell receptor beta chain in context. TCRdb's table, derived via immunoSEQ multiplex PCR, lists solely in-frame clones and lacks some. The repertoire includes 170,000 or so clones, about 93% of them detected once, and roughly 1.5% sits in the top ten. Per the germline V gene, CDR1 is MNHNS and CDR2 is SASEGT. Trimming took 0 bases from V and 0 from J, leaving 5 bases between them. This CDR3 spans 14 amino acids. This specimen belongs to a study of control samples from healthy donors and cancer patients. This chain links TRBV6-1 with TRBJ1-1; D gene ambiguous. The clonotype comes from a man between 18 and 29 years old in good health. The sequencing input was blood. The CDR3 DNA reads TGTGCCAGCAGTGAAGCGGGGATGAACACTGAAGCTTTCTTT. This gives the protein CASSEAGMNTEAFF.